This is a list of T cell receptor beta chains from one sample in a study of Graves' ophthalmopathy and Graves' hyperthyroidism. MiXCR, applied by TCRdb to the multiplex PCR reads, yields one record per CDR3 protein. The sample records a few hundred thousand distinct CDR3 sequences, 17% being singletons. What was sequenced was peripheral blood. The receptors were gathered from an adult woman with stable Graves' hyperthyroidism. The CDR3 runs from the conserved cysteine through the conserved F or W. Fields, in order: CDR3 protein, CDR3 DNA, clone size, J gene, V gene, D gene. The D gene is left open where the match is weak. Rows give clone size only sometimes, using once, few, many, or a class for an expanded clone.

CDR3aa: CSARDLLGGNSREQYF
CDR3nt: TGCAGTGCTAGAGATCTCTTGGGGGGTAACTCCCGCGAGCAGTACTTC
abundance: few
j_gene: TRBJ2-7
v_gene: TRBV20-1
d_gene: NA

CDR3aa: CASRSGTDNSPLHF
CDR3nt: TGTGCCAGCAGATCCGGGACTGATAATTCACCCCTCCACTTT
abundance: many
j_gene: TRBJ1-6
v_gene: TRBV12-3/TRBV12-4
d_gene: NA

CDR3aa: CASTEGRGTYEQYF
CDR3nt: TGTGCCAGCACCGAGGGCAGGGGAACCTACGAGCAGTACTTC
abundance: many
j_gene: TRBJ2-7
v_gene: TRBV6-2/TRBV6-3
d_gene: NA

CDR3aa: CASSLDGTDNNQPQHF
CDR3nt: TGCGCCAGCAGCCTCGATGGGACAGATAACAACCAGCCCCAGCATTTT
abundance: NA
j_gene: TRBJ1-5
v_gene: TRBV5-1
d_gene: TRBD1

CDR3aa: CASSLGASGKNIKYF
CDR3nt: TGCGCCAGCAGCTTGGGGGCTAGCGGTAAAAACATTAAGTACTTC
abundance: many
j_gene: TRBJ2-4
v_gene: TRBV5-1
d_gene: TRBD2

CDR3aa: CASSQSGSKNIQYF
CDR3nt: TGTGCCAGCAGCCAAAGCGGGTCTAAAAACATTCAGTACTTC
abundance: many
j_gene: TRBJ2-4
v_gene: TRBV4-2
d_gene: NA

CDR3aa: CASGLRQGRNTEAFF
CDR3nt: TGTGCTAGTGGTTTGCGACAGGGTCGGAACACTGAAGCTTTCTTT
abundance: many
j_gene: TRBJ1-1
v_gene: TRBV12-5
d_gene: TRBD1

CDR3aa: CASTETEFNQPQHF
CDR3nt: TGTGCCAGCACCGAGACCGAGTTCAATCAGCCCCAGCATTTT
abundance: many
j_gene: TRBJ1-5
v_gene: TRBV28
d_gene: NA

CDR3aa: CASSENSIEQYF
CDR3nt: TGTGCCAGCAGTGAGAACTCCATCGAGCAGTACTTC
abundance: NA
j_gene: TRBJ2-7
v_gene: TRBV28
d_gene: NA

CDR3aa: CASSEGPTGNYEQYF
CDR3nt: TGTGCCAGCAGTGAAGGACCGACAGGGAACTACGAGCAGTACTTC
abundance: many
j_gene: TRBJ2-7
v_gene: TRBV2
d_gene: TRBD1

CDR3aa: CASSVRTSGRLTGELFF
CDR3nt: TGTGCCAGCAGCGTTCGGACTAGCGGGAGACTCACCGGGGAGCTGTTTTTT
abundance: many
j_gene: TRBJ2-2
v_gene: TRBV12-3/TRBV12-4
d_gene: TRBD2

CDR3aa: CASSSMVGAKSETQYF
CDR3nt: TGTGCCAGTAGTTCGATGGTGGGGGCGAAAAGTGAGACCCAGTACTTC
abundance: NA
j_gene: TRBJ2-5
v_gene: TRBV19
d_gene: NA

CDR3aa: CAWSAPNTEAFF
CDR3nt: TGTGCCTGGAGTGCTCCGAACACTGAAGCTTTCTTT
abundance: many
j_gene: TRBJ1-1
v_gene: TRBV30
d_gene: NA

CDR3aa: CAWRREGQETQYF
CDR3nt: TGTGCCTGGCGTAGGGAGGGCCAAGAGACCCAGTACTTC
abundance: many
j_gene: TRBJ2-5
v_gene: TRBV30
d_gene: TRBD2

CDR3aa: CASSPVGGEAHYGYTF
CDR3nt: TGTGCCAGCAGTCCAGTAGGAGGTGAGGCGCACTATGGCTACACCTTC
abundance: many
j_gene: TRBJ1-2
v_gene: TRBV6-4
d_gene: NA

CDR3aa: CASSRRHLGSYEQYF
CDR3nt: TGTGCCAGCAGTCGGAGACACTTGGGGTCCTACGAGCAGTACTTC
abundance: many
j_gene: TRBJ2-7
v_gene: TRBV6-1
d_gene: NA

CDR3aa: CASSRPTWGGGDEQYF
CDR3nt: TGTGCCAGCAGCCGCCCCACGTGGGGTGGGGGAGACGAGCAGTACTTC
abundance: few
j_gene: TRBJ2-7
v_gene: TRBV28
d_gene: NA

CDR3aa: CATSDSDKGEQYF
CDR3nt: TGTGCCACCAGTGACTCAGACAAGGGAGAGCAGTACTTC
abundance: many
j_gene: TRBJ2-7
v_gene: TRBV24-1
d_gene: NA

CDR3aa: CASSISDSGANVLTF
CDR3nt: TGTGCCAGTAGTATTTCGGACTCTGGGGCCAACGTCCTGACTTTC
abundance: few
j_gene: TRBJ2-6
v_gene: TRBV19
d_gene: NA

CDR3aa: CASSLIRDTQDGYTF
CDR3nt: TGTGCCAGCTCACTGATTCGGGACACTCAGGATGGCTACACCTTC
abundance: many
j_gene: TRBJ1-2
v_gene: TRBV18
d_gene: NA

CDR3aa: CASSFLTSGSGEQYF
CDR3nt: TGTGCCAGCAGTTTCCTGACTAGCGGGAGTGGCGAGCAGTACTTC
abundance: many
j_gene: TRBJ2-7
v_gene: TRBV6-2/TRBV6-3
d_gene: TRBD2

CDR3aa: CASSSISYNSPLHF
CDR3nt: TGTGCCAGCAGCTCTATTTCCTATAATTCACCCCTCCACTTT
abundance: few
j_gene: TRBJ1-6
v_gene: TRBV7-2
d_gene: NA

CDR3aa: CASRDRALAGVDEQYF
CDR3nt: TGTGCCAGCAGAGACAGAGCACTAGCGGGAGTGGACGAGCAGTACTTC
abundance: many
j_gene: TRBJ2-7
v_gene: TRBV6-1
d_gene: TRBD2

CDR3aa: CASSKGDEQYF
CDR3nt: TGTGCCAGCAGTAAAGGGGACGAGCAGTACTTC
abundance: NA
j_gene: TRBJ2-7
v_gene: TRBV2
d_gene: NA

CDR3aa: CASIIRANTGELFF
CDR3nt: TGTGCCAGCATTATCCGGGCGAACACCGGGGAGCTGTTTTTT
abundance: many
j_gene: TRBJ2-2
v_gene: TRBV12-3/TRBV12-4
d_gene: NA

CDR3aa: CASSPRASWGTPANYEQYF
CDR3nt: TGTGCCAGCAGCCCCCGGGCCTCTTGGGGCACGCCGGCCAACTACGAGCAGTACTTC
abundance: many
j_gene: TRBJ2-7
v_gene: TRBV7-3
d_gene: NA

CDR3aa: CASSGQQGTYEQYF
CDR3nt: TGTGCCAGCAGTGGGCAACAGGGTACCTACGAGCAGTACTTC
abundance: few
j_gene: TRBJ2-7
v_gene: TRBV6-1
d_gene: NA

CDR3aa: CATLTSSYEQYF
CDR3nt: TGTGCCACTTTAACGAGCTCCTACGAGCAGTACTTC
abundance: many
j_gene: TRBJ2-7
v_gene: TRBV24-1
d_gene: NA